Listed below are T cell receptor beta chains from one sample, sequenced in a study of pediatric ulcerative colitis. Assay used: immunoSEQ multiplex PCR; TCRdb lists only in-frame clones, some missing. The sample consists of about 12,000 clones, around 77% of them appearing once. Source material: gut tissue. Receptors were obtained from a boy aged 5-17 years who was a control in a study of pediatric ulcerative colitis. Each CDR3 is given with its conserved first and last residue.

J gene: TRBJ2-1; V gene: TRBV2; CDR3 protein: CASRTLAGRAGPKQFF
J gene: TRBJ2-3; V gene: TRBV9; CDR3 protein: CASSSQTGFTDTQYF
J gene: TRBJ1-5; V gene: TRBV5-8; CDR3 protein: CASSLKGRPQHF
J gene: TRBJ2-3; V gene: TRBV5-1; CDR3 protein: CASSEAGVSTDTQYF
J gene: TRBJ1-1; V gene: TRBV7-8; CDR3 protein: CASSLGSRGRDTEAFF
J gene: TRBJ2-1; V gene: TRBV9; CDR3 protein: CASSARTSPNNEQFF
J gene: TRBJ2-7; V gene: TRBV5-1; CDR3 protein: CASSLAGAGAYEQYF
J gene: TRBJ1-2; V gene: TRBV6-1; CDR3 protein: CASGRGPNYGYTF
J gene: TRBJ2-7; V gene: TRBV6-5; CDR3 protein: CASSYSRGFYEQYF
J gene: TRBJ2-7; V gene: TRBV27; CDR3 protein: CASSLLLAGGIAYEQYF
J gene: TRBJ1-5; V gene: TRBV28; CDR3 protein: CASSPDRGPNQPQHF
J gene: TRBJ2-3; V gene: TRBV13; CDR3 protein: CASSFQGSDTQYF
J gene: TRBJ2-7; V gene: TRBV5-4; CDR3 protein: CASSPGRGPSYEQYF
J gene: TRBJ1-2; V gene: TRBV19; CDR3 protein: CASVTGGYGYTF
J gene: TRBJ1-2; V gene: TRBV7-8; CDR3 protein: CASSLGGQGYYGYTF
J gene: TRBJ2-3; V gene: TRBV10-3; CDR3 protein: CAITDRDRGTDTQYF
J gene: TRBJ2-3; V gene: TRBV18; CDR3 protein: CASSPQQGGTDTQYF
J gene: TRBJ2-6; V gene: TRBV4-2; CDR3 protein: CASSQEPTSGANVLTF
J gene: TRBJ2-2; V gene: TRBV19; CDR3 protein: CASVFRGLAGAGGELFF
J gene: TRBJ2-1; V gene: TRBV19; CDR3 protein: CASRESGRGSYNEQFF
J gene: TRBJ2-2; V gene: TRBV11-3; CDR3 protein: CASSLAGRSGTGELFF
J gene: TRBJ2-1; V gene: TRBV11-3; CDR3 protein: CASSLDWAGGMPNEQFF
J gene: TRBJ1-1; V gene: TRBV11-2; CDR3 protein: CASSLEGTYTEAFF
J gene: TRBJ2-2; V gene: TRBV19; CDR3 protein: CASNRQANTGELFF
J gene: TRBJ1-2; V gene: TRBV5-5; CDR3 protein: CASSPQGTGAGYTF
J gene: TRBJ2-1; V gene: TRBV7-2; CDR3 protein: CASSSLGLAGHNEQFF
J gene: TRBJ1-4; V gene: TRBV5-6; CDR3 protein: CASSLAGTGGEKLFF
J gene: TRBJ2-7; V gene: TRBV9; CDR3 protein: CASSVGVGMPEQYF
J gene: TRBJ1-2; V gene: TRBV5-1; CDR3 protein: CASSLEAANYGYTF
J gene: TRBJ2-2; V gene: TRBV19; CDR3 protein: CASSRRSVRDTGELFF
J gene: TRBJ2-1; V gene: TRBV6-1; CDR3 protein: CASSKDRASFTIYNEQFF
J gene: TRBJ1-5; V gene: TRBV27; CDR3 protein: CASSLRTGKNSNQPQHF
J gene: TRBJ2-5; V gene: TRBV7-8; CDR3 protein: CASSSAGPETQYF
J gene: TRBJ2-1; V gene: TRBV5-1; CDR3 protein: CASSLDQNNEQFF
J gene: TRBJ2-7; V gene: TRBV27; CDR3 protein: CASSKEPPRQGEGEQYF
J gene: TRBJ2-3; V gene: TRBV7-2; CDR3 protein: CASSSIGTSGRTDTQYF
J gene: TRBJ2-1; V gene: TRBV2; CDR3 protein: CASSETSDNEQFF
J gene: TRBJ2-3; V gene: TRBV6-4; CDR3 protein: CASSEGREYSDTQYF